The next 9 T cell receptor beta chains were all read from a single sample in a study of OX40 agonist ivuxolimab in advanced cancers. Only in-frame clones appear in the TCRdb table, and some are missing; sequencing was by immunoSEQ multiplex PCR. This table holds 95,000 to 150,000 clones, 90% to 95% found once. This specimen was CD4+ or CD8+ T cells sorted from blood, taken in a trial of the OX40 agonist ivuxolimab. The receptors were gathered from an adult with an advanced solid tumor such as melanoma, head and neck, liver or kidney cancer.

This clone was picked up one time. The chain couples TRBV5-5 to TRBJ1-2; 8 nucleotides line up with TRBD1. CDR1 is SGHKS and CDR2 is YYEKEE in the germline V gene (reference sequence). Trimming removed 1 base from V and 5 bases from J; junction bases left unmatched: 4. The CDR3 loop spans 14 amino acids. The CDR3 region has the DNA TGTGCCAGCAGCTTGTTGCAGGGGGCATATGGCTACACCTTC. Amino acid sequence: CASSLLQGAYGYTF. Together with reference TRBV5-5 and TRBJ1-2, the CDR3 gives the full variable domain: DAGVTQSPTHLIKTRGQQVTLRCSPISGHKSVSWYQQVLGQGPQFIFQYYEKEERGRGNFPDRFSARQFPNYSSELNVNALLLGDSALYLCASSLLQGAYGYTFGSGTRLTVV.

The chain links TRBV2 to TRBJ2-2, with 8 bases lining up with TRBD1. The J segment lost 3 bases and the V segment lost 6 bases, leaving 0 bases of the junction unmatched. The CDR3 is made up of 13 amino acids. CDR1 and CDR2 (germline): SNHLY, FYNNEI. Here the CDR3 reads CASRQGDTGELFF. The CDR3 DNA reads TGTGCCAGCAGACAGGGGGACACCGGGGAGCTGTTTTTT.

This clone was detected only once. This chain uses TRBV5-1 with TRBJ1-4; the match to TRBD1 covers 12 bases. CDR3 length: 16 residues. From germline, CDR1 is SGHRS and CDR2 YFSETQ. V gave up 4 bases and J gave up 2 bases; unmatched junction bases: 3. The CDR3 region is CASSPGQGATNEKLFF. The CDR3 DNA follows: TGCGCCAGCAGCCCGGGACAGGGGGCGACTAATGAAAAACTGTTTTTT.

The genes are TRBV18 and TRBJ1-4; the match to TRBD1 covers 8 bases. The trim removed 1 base at V and 7 bases at J, leaving 2 bases unmatched. The germline V gene has CDR1 KGHSH and CDR2 LQKENI. This CDR3 has 14 amino acids. CDR3 nucleotides: TGTGCCAGCTCACCACAGGGACAGGTTGAAAAACTGTTTTTT. Its translation: CASSPQGQVEKLFF. Combining the CDR3 with reference TRBV18 and TRBJ1-4 gives the whole variable domain NAGVMQNPRHLVRRRGQEARLRCSPMKGHSHVYWYRQLPEEGLKFMVYLQKENIIDESGMPKERFSAEFPKEGPSILRIQQVVRGDSAAYFCASSPQGQVEKLFFGSGTQLSVL.

The chain is built from TRBV9 and TRBJ2-7, with 7 bases that match TRBD1. This CDR3 contains 18 residues. With 0 bases clipped from V and 5 bases from J, the junction kept 17 bases outside the gene matches. Germline V lookup: CDR1 SGDLS, CDR2 YYNGEE. The CDR3 region has the DNA TGTGCCAGCAGCGTAGCCTCGAGACAGGGAGAAGGTACCCACGAGCAGTACTTC. As protein: CASSVASRQGEGTHEQYF.

This clone was counted a single time. The chain recombines TRBV5-5 with TRBJ2-7; tentative D call: TRBD2 (6 bases). Germline V gives CDR1 SGHKS, CDR2 YYEKEE (reference sequence). Trimming shortened V by 1 base and J by 3 bases, and 8 bases separated the two germline ends. The CDR3 extends over 13 amino acids. CDR3 in amino acids: CASSLPSDYEQYF. In DNA, the CDR3 is TGTGCCAGCAGCTTGCCTAGCGACTACGAGCAGTACTTC.

This clone came up once. The chain joins TRBV18 to TRBJ2-7; D gene unclear. Germline-derived CDR1 and CDR2 are KGHSH and LQKENI. This CDR3 spans 15 amino acids. Trimming took 0 bases from V and 2 from J, leaving 11 bases between them. In nucleotides, the CDR3 is TGTGCCAGCTCACCACCGGTACGAACGGCCTACGAGCAGTACTTC. This gives the protein CASSPPVRTAYEQYF.

This chain uses TRBV14 with TRBJ1-1; maybe TRBD1 (5 bases). V lost 1 base, J lost 4 bases, and 19 bases lay in between. The length of the CDR3 is 17 residues. Looked up from germline, CDR1 is SGHDN and CDR2 is FVKESK. As DNA, the CDR3 is TGTGCCAGCAGCCAAGGGACATTGACGTCTCAGACCACTGAAGCTTTCTTT. Translation gives CASSQGTLTSQTTEAFF. The whole variable domain, filled in from reference TRBV14 and TRBJ1-1, reads EAGVTQFPSHSVIEKGQTVTLRCDPISGHDNLYWYRRVMGKEIKFLLHFVKESKQDESGMPNNRFLAERTGGTYSTLKVQPAELEDSGVYFCASSQGTLTSQTTEAFFGQGTRLTVV.

The J gene is TRBJ1-1, the V gene TRBV18; D unclear. The germline V and J ends were trimmed by 2 bases and 0 bases, with 10 bases remaining between them. The CDR3 spans 15 residues. Per the germline V gene, CDR1 is KGHSH and CDR2 is LQKENI. CDR3 DNA: TGTGCCAGCTCACCATCCCAGACCATGAACACTGAAGCTTTCTTT. Amino acids: CASSPSQTMNTEAFF. The full variable domain, rest sourced from reference TRBV18 and TRBJ1-1, is NAGVMQNPRHLVRRRGQEARLRCSPMKGHSHVYWYRQLPEEGLKFMVYLQKENIIDESGMPKERFSAEFPKEGPSILRIQQVVRGDSAAYFCASSPSQTMNTEAFFGQGTRLTVV.